The 14 T cell receptor beta chains given below trace back to one sample, sequenced in a study of T cells after yellow fever vaccination. TCRdb fed the 5' RACE reads into MiXCR, producing one record per CDR3 protein. Of about 330,000 distinct CDR3 sequences in the sample, 7% to 9% were seen once. Sample: PBMCs, taken about 41 days after the first yellow fever vaccination. These receptors came from a man between 18 and 29 years old who received the YFV17D yellow fever vaccine.

This clonotype was found many times. The V gene is TRBV6-5, the J gene TRBJ2-1; D remains ambiguous. Germline loops: CDR1 MNHEY, CDR2 SVGAGI. The CDR3 runs 16 residues. The V end lost 0 bases, the J end lost 6 bases, and 15 bases lay between the germline ends. The CDR3 region is CASSYSKLLSGNEQFF. The CDR3, as DNA: TGTGCCAGCAGTTACTCGAAGCTTCTCTCCGGCAATGAGCAGTTCTTC.

In its sample, this clonotype was seen a few times. V is TRBV20-1 and J is TRBJ2-3; possibly TRBD2 for D (6 bases). Trimming cost V 3 bases and J 5 bases, with 12 bases left between them. The length of the CDR3 is 13 residues. Germline-derived CDR1 and CDR2 are DFQATT and SNEGSKA (reference sequence). In DNA form, the CDR3 reads TGCAGTGCTAGGGAGGCGGGGAAAGATACGCAGTATTTT. It codes for CSAREAGKDTQYF.

This clonotype was detected a few times. The chain couples TRBV5-1 to TRBJ2-3; D is perhaps TRBD2 (6 bases). Germline V gene sequence: CDR1 SGHRS, CDR2 YFSETQ. The CDR3 runs 14 residues. Deletions cut 3 bases from V and 2 bases from J, with 10 bases between. CDR3: CASSSGDFTDTQYF. CDR3 coding DNA: TGCGCCAGCAGCTCCGGGGACTTCACAGATACGCAGTATTTT.

The chain employs TRBV27 and TRBJ1-6; possibly TRBD1 for D (5 bases). The CDR3 is made up of 15 amino acids. Germline loops: CDR1 MNHEY, CDR2 SMNVEV (reference sequence). The V end was cut by 5 bases, the J end by 5 bases, with 13 bases between. DNA of the CDR3: TGTGCCAGCAGTCTGGGACGGATAAATAATTCACCCCTCCACTTT. It translates to CASSLGRINNSPLHF.

This clonotype was seen repeatedly, ten times or more. V is TRBV4-3 and J is TRBJ1-6; 9 nucleotides agree with TRBD1. This CDR3 contains 16 residues. Trimming took 5 bases from V and 9 from J; bases not matched to a gene: 11. Germline V CDR1 and CDR2: LGHNA, YSLEER. Written as DNA, the CDR3 is TGCGCCAGCAGCAGACCTGCCGGGACAGGGCCTTCACCCCTCCACTTT. It is translated as CASSRPAGTGPSPLHF.

In this sample, this clonotype turned up a few times. V and J are TRBV5-1 and TRBJ2-7; 7 bases match TRBD1. V shed 2 bases, J shed 3 bases, and the junction held 5 bases outside the gene matches. From germline, CDR1 is SGHRS and CDR2 YFSETQ. This CDR3 comprises 14 residues. CDR3 loop: CASSFRDRVYEQYF. The CDR3 DNA is TGCGCCAGCAGCTTCCGGGACAGAGTCTACGAGCAGTACTTC.

This clonotype was seen only a few times. The chain has TRBV6-2 or TRBV6-3 and TRBJ2-7; no firm D call. Trimming cost V 5 bases and J 2 bases, with 4 bases left between them. Germline V gene lookup returns CDR1 MNHEY and CDR2 SVGEGT. The CDR3 contains 11 residues. In DNA, the CDR3 is TGTGCCAGCAGTCAGGCCTACGAGCAGTACGTC. Its protein product is CASSQAYEQYV.

This clonotype occurred a few times. The chain links TRBV7-9 to TRBJ1-1; D unresolved. Trimming removed 7 bases from V and 11 bases from J, with 20 bases in between. Germline lookup yields CDR1 SEHNR and CDR2 FQNEAQ (reference sequence). The CDR3 runs to 13 residues. The chain's CDR3 is CASTPPVLASAFF. CDR3 in DNA: TGTGCCAGCACCCCCCCCGTTCTAGCGAGCGCTTTCTTT.

This clonotype was seen more than once but under ten times. The genes are TRBV5-2 and TRBJ2-4; the tabulated D call, TRBD2, remains unverified against the DNA. TRBV5-2 is a pseudogene. This CDR3 is 18 amino acids long. CDR3 region: CASNFILAAGTSADIQYF. In DNA, the CDR3 is TGTGCCAGCAACTTCATATTGGCTGCCGGGACTAGCGCAGACATTCAGTACTTC.

The gene calls are TRBV2 and TRBJ1-5; no firm D call. The CDR3 loop spans 13 amino acids. V lost 3 bases and J 6 bases, leaving 9 bases between the germline ends. Germline V gives CDR1 SNHLY, CDR2 FYNNEI. CDR3 protein: CASSDLGSQPQHF. The CDR3 region has the DNA TGTGCCAGCAGTGATTTGGGCAGTCAGCCCCAGCATTTT.

This clonotype has a handful of counts. This chain uses TRBV4-3 with TRBJ1-1; tentatively, D is TRBD1 (5 bases). Per germline, CDR1 LGHNA and CDR2 YSLEER. The CDR3 is 16 amino acids. The V gene lost 1 base and the J gene lost 0 bases, with 12 bases spanning the gap. The CDR3 reads CASSQGTGRVNTEAFF. In DNA form, the CDR3 reads TGCGCCAGCAGCCAAGGTACGGGACGTGTGAACACTGAAGCTTTCTTT.

This clonotype was observed a few times. The rearrangement uses TRBV7-2 and TRBJ2-7; D gene ambiguous. There are 14 residues in the CDR3. CDR1 and CDR2 from the germline V gene are SGHTA and FQGNSA. Trimming pared 0 bases from V and 3 bases from J, leaving 9 bases between. CDR3 sequence (DNA): TGTGCCAGCAGCTTAGCAGGTGTAAACTACGAGCAGTACTTC. It codes for CASSLAGVNYEQYF.

This clonotype turned up a few times. The V gene is TRBV7-2, the J gene TRBJ2-1; D unclear. CDR1 SGHTA and CDR2 FQGNSA come from the germline V gene. CDR3 length: 15 residues. Deletions cut 5 bases from V and 5 bases from J, with 16 bases between. The CDR3 loop reads CASSLPLRPHNEQFF. CDR3 nucleotide sequence: TGTGCCAGCAGCCTCCCTCTTAGGCCCCACAATGAGCAGTTCTTC.

This clonotype was counted ten times or more. V usage is TRBV6-2 or TRBV6-3 and J usage is TRBJ2-7; no clear D. This CDR3 has 14 residues. Germline-derived CDR1 and CDR2 are MNHEY and SVGEGT. Trimming took 4 bases from V and 0 from J, leaving 10 bases between them. The CDR3 bases are TGTGCCAGCAGTTTATACTCGGGCTCCTACGAGCAGTACTTC. Translated: CASSLYSGSYEQYF.